This is a list of T cell receptor beta chains from one sample in a study of naive and memory T cell subsets. TCRdb used MiXCR to reprocess the 5' RACE reads, holding one entry per CDR3 protein. The data contain about 59,000 distinct CDR3 sequences, less than 10% of them singletons. These receptors were obtained from a female donor in good health. Both conserved end residues are part of each CDR3. Each record gives: J gene, D gene, V gene, clone size, CDR3 DNA, CDR3 protein. The D gene is left open where the match is weak. Only part of the rows carry a size: once, few, many, or a class if the clone is expanded.

J: TRBJ2-5
D: TRBD1
V: TRBV10-3
size: NA
DNA: TGTGCCATCAGTGAGGAACAGGGGCTCTTCGCGACCCAGTACTTC
CDR3: CAISEEQGLFATQYF

J: TRBJ2-5
D: NA
V: TRBV12-3/TRBV12-4
size: NA
DNA: TGTGCCAGCACTTGGGGAGCGGGAGAGACCCAGTACTTC
CDR3: CASTWGAGETQYF

J: TRBJ2-5
D: NA
V: TRBV11-2
size: few
DNA: TGTGCCAGCAGCCCAGTTGGGCGGCAAGAGACCCAGTACTTC
CDR3: CASSPVGRQETQYF

J: TRBJ2-5
D: NA
V: TRBV5-4
size: few
DNA: TGTGCCAGCAGCTACTTAGGACGCCAGGAAGAGACCCAGTACTTC
CDR3: CASSYLGRQEETQYF

J: TRBJ2-1
D: TRBD1
V: TRBV9
size: NA
DNA: TGTGCCAGCAGCCATAGACAGGGGGCCCTGGGTGAGCAGTTCTTC
CDR3: CASSHRQGALGEQFF

J: TRBJ2-2
D: NA
V: TRBV6-2/TRBV6-3
size: few
DNA: TGTGCCAGCATTTCCCCCTATGGGAAGGATGTCGGGGAGCTGTTTTTT
CDR3: CASISPYGKDVGELFF

J: TRBJ1-2
D: NA
V: TRBV19
size: few
DNA: TGTGCCAGTAGTCCATGGGAGAGAGGGGACTATGGCTACACCTTC
CDR3: CASSPWERGDYGYTF

J: TRBJ1-1
D: NA
V: TRBV11-1
size: few
DNA: TGTGCCAGCAGCTTAAGCCTTGTGCAAAACACTGAAGCTTTCTTT
CDR3: CASSLSLVQNTEAFF

J: TRBJ2-3
D: TRBD2
V: TRBV30
size: NA
DNA: TGTGCCTGGAGTTTGGGGGAGGGCCACACAGATACGCAGTATTTT
CDR3: CAWSLGEGHTDTQYF

J: TRBJ2-5
D: NA
V: TRBV27
size: medium-sized
DNA: TGTGCCAGCAGTGCTCAAGAGACCCAGTACTTC
CDR3: CASSAQETQYF

J: TRBJ1-4
D: NA
V: TRBV3-1
size: many
DNA: TGTGCCAGCAGCCAAGTGGCGGCAGACTCTAATGAAAAACTGTTTTTT
CDR3: CASSQVAADSNEKLFF

J: TRBJ2-3
D: NA
V: TRBV7-8
size: NA
DNA: TGTGCCAGCAGCCCTGGTACAGACACAGATACGCAGTATTTT
CDR3: CASSPGTDTDTQYF

J: TRBJ2-6
D: NA
V: TRBV12-3/TRBV12-4
size: NA
DNA: TGTGCCAGCAGTTTGGGGCCCCCCGGAGACTCTGGGGCCAACGTCCTGACTTTC
CDR3: CASSLGPPGDSGANVLTF

J: TRBJ1-5
D: TRBD1
V: TRBV20-1
size: many
DNA: TGCAGTGCTAGGGGACAGGATAGCAATCAGCCCCAGCATTTT
CDR3: CSARGQDSNQPQHF

J: TRBJ1-1
D: NA
V: TRBV29-1
size: many
DNA: TGCAGCGTTGAAGAAAACCTGAACACTGAAGCTTTCTTT
CDR3: CSVEENLNTEAFF

J: TRBJ1-3
D: NA
V: TRBV15
size: many
DNA: TGTGCCACCAGCAGAGACTGGGGGCCGGCTGGAAACACCATATATTTT
CDR3: CATSRDWGPAGNTIYF

J: TRBJ1-1
D: NA
V: TRBV19
size: few
DNA: TGTGCCAGTAGTATAGGAGACCAGGGGACTGAAGCTTTCTTT
CDR3: CASSIGDQGTEAFF

J: TRBJ1-2
D: NA
V: TRBV14
size: NA
DNA: TGTGCCAGCAGGTCCGATGGGGCCTATGGCTACACCTTC
CDR3: CASRSDGAYGYTF

J: TRBJ2-3
D: NA
V: TRBV28
size: NA
DNA: TGTGCCAGCAGTTTCCCAGGGATACCCACAGATACGCAGTATTTT
CDR3: CASSFPGIPTDTQYF

J: TRBJ2-3
D: NA
V: TRBV2
size: NA
DNA: TGTGCCAGCAGTTTCCGCCGCACAGATACGCAGTATTTT
CDR3: CASSFRRTDTQYF

J: TRBJ2-3
D: NA
V: TRBV15
size: many
DNA: TGTGCCACCAGCAGAGACAGTCTCTCTAGCACAGATACGCAGTATTTT
CDR3: CATSRDSLSSTDTQYF

J: TRBJ2-5
D: TRBD1
V: TRBV2
size: NA
DNA: TGTGCCAGCAGTGCTACAGGGGGACAAGAGACCCAGTACTTC
CDR3: CASSATGGQETQYF

J: TRBJ1-1
D: NA
V: TRBV5-1
size: many
DNA: TGCGCCAGCAGCTTAATGGAGTCGGGGGGCGAAGCTTTCTTT
CDR3: CASSLMESGGEAFF

J: TRBJ1-4
D: NA
V: TRBV19
size: many
DNA: TGTGCCAGTAGTTTCGCGGCAGCGCGGAGGGAAAAACTGTTTTTT
CDR3: CASSFAAARREKLFF

J: TRBJ1-5
D: TRBD1
V: TRBV28
size: NA
DNA: TGTGCCAGCAGACGTCGACAGGGGGCCGATAGCAATCAGCCCCAGCATTTT
CDR3: CASRRRQGADSNQPQHF

J: TRBJ1-1
D: NA
V: TRBV12-3/TRBV12-4
size: few
DNA: TGTGCCAGCAGCCCCTCTGGGTCTTACATGAACACTGAAGCTTTCTTT
CDR3: CASSPSGSYMNTEAFF

J: TRBJ1-4
D: TRBD1
V: TRBV2
size: many
DNA: TGTGCCAGCAGACAAGGGGGCATGGTACGGGATAATGAAAAACTGTTTTTT
CDR3: CASRQGGMVRDNEKLFF

J: TRBJ2-7
D: TRBD2
V: TRBV4-2
size: many
DNA: TGTGCCAGCAGCCAAGATTTTTCGGGACTAGCGGGAGACGAGCAGTACTTC
CDR3: CASSQDFSGLAGDEQYF

J: TRBJ2-2
D: NA
V: TRBV5-5
size: few
DNA: TGTGCCAGCAGCCGTAGGGTAACGAGGGCAAACACCGGGGAGCTGTTTTTT
CDR3: CASSRRVTRANTGELFF

J: TRBJ2-7
D: NA
V: TRBV5-6
size: NA
DNA: TGTGCCAGCAGCTTGGGGGTAAGCGAGCAGTACTTC
CDR3: CASSLGVSEQYF

J: TRBJ1-2
D: NA
V: TRBV25-1
size: many
DNA: TGTGCCAGCAGTGAACCAGCGACAGGATCCTATGGCTACACCTTC
CDR3: CASSEPATGSYGYTF

J: TRBJ2-3
D: NA
V: TRBV5-1
size: many
DNA: TGCGCCAGCAGCTGGCTTGGCCCCAGGGATACGCAGTATTTT
CDR3: CASSWLGPRDTQYF

J: TRBJ2-5
D: NA
V: TRBV18
size: few
DNA: TGTGCCAGCTCACCACCATCTGGAAAAGAGACCCAGTACTTC
CDR3: CASSPPSGKETQYF

J: TRBJ2-2
D: TRBD2
V: TRBV6-6
size: once
DNA: TGTGCCAGCAAGGCGGGGGGGCTCGAGGAGCTGTTTTTT
CDR3: CASKAGGLEELFF

J: TRBJ2-3
D: TRBD2
V: TRBV3-1
size: NA
DNA: TGTGCCAGCAGCCAAGATTACGGCGGGAGGGCCTTTAGAGATACGCAGTATTTT
CDR3: CASSQDYGGRAFRDTQYF

J: TRBJ2-1
D: NA
V: TRBV12-3/TRBV12-4
size: many
DNA: TGTGCCAGCAGCCGACCACGCTCCTACAATGAGCAGTTCTTC
CDR3: CASSRPRSYNEQFF

J: TRBJ2-3
D: TRBD2
V: TRBV18
size: many
DNA: TGTGCCAGCTCACCGTTTCGGCGGGAGGCTCCCTACACAGATACGCAGTATTTT
CDR3: CASSPFRREAPYTDTQYF

J: TRBJ1-1
D: NA
V: TRBV6-6
size: many
DNA: TGTGCCAGCAGTCCTACAGGGAACACTGAAGCTTTCTTT
CDR3: CASSPTGNTEAFF

J: TRBJ2-1
D: NA
V: TRBV29-1
size: few
DNA: TGCAGCGGGAGTTACCGGGCTTACAATGAGCAGTTCTTC
CDR3: CSGSYRAYNEQFF

J: TRBJ2-7
D: NA
V: TRBV7-2
size: many
DNA: TGTGCCAGCAGCCTATGGGTGGCCAGCTCCTACGAGCAGTACTTC
CDR3: CASSLWVASSYEQYF

J: TRBJ1-2
D: NA
V: TRBV6-6
size: many
DNA: TGTGCCAGCAGCCCCGGCCCGGAGGCAGTCGGTGGCTACACCTTC
CDR3: CASSPGPEAVGGYTF

J: TRBJ2-7
D: TRBD1
V: TRBV12-3/TRBV12-4
size: few
DNA: TGTGCCAGCAGTCCGACAGGGTACCACGAGCAGTACTTC
CDR3: CASSPTGYHEQYF

J: TRBJ2-2
D: NA
V: TRBV9
size: NA
DNA: TGTGCCAGCAGGCCTCCGGGACTCAACACCGGGGAGCTGTTTTTT
CDR3: CASRPPGLNTGELFF

J: TRBJ2-5
D: NA
V: TRBV19
size: NA
DNA: TGTGCCAGTAGTATAGAGGCCCCGGCGGCCCAGTACTTC
CDR3: CASSIEAPAAQYF

J: TRBJ1-1
D: NA
V: TRBV29-1
size: many
DNA: TGCAGCGTTCCCGGGAGTGGAAACACTGAAGCTTTCTTT
CDR3: CSVPGSGNTEAFF

J: TRBJ2-7
D: NA
V: TRBV3-1
size: few
DNA: TGTGCCAGCAGCCAAACTCGGACTACTGGCGAGCAGTACTTC
CDR3: CASSQTRTTGEQYF

J: TRBJ1-2
D: NA
V: TRBV28
size: many
DNA: TGTGCCAGCAGCCGGGGGAATGGCTACACCTTC
CDR3: CASSRGNGYTF

J: TRBJ2-7
D: NA
V: TRBV12-3/TRBV12-4
size: NA
DNA: TGTGCCTCCAGCAGGCGACGGGAGCAGTACTTC
CDR3: CASSRRREQYF

J: TRBJ1-2
D: NA
V: TRBV27
size: few
DNA: TGTGCCAGCAGTTTATTCGGGGTAGGGGCCTATGGCTACACCTTC
CDR3: CASSLFGVGAYGYTF

J: TRBJ2-2
D: TRBD1
V: TRBV11-1
size: few
DNA: TGTGCCAGCAGCCTGGGGACAGGGCGTAGCCGCGCGAACACCGGGGAGCTGTTTTTT
CDR3: CASSLGTGRSRANTGELFF

J: TRBJ2-5
D: TRBD1
V: TRBV10-3
size: NA
DNA: TGTGCCATCAGTGAGGGGACAGGAGTAGAGACCCAGTACTTC
CDR3: CAISEGTGVETQYF

J: TRBJ1-1
D: TRBD1
V: TRBV12-3/TRBV12-4
size: many
DNA: TGTGCCAGCAGCCGGGGGACAGGGGGTTCGGGGAACACTGAAGCTTTCTTT
CDR3: CASSRGTGGSGNTEAFF

J: TRBJ2-7
D: NA
V: TRBV27
size: few
DNA: TGTGCCAGCAGTCCCCGGACGCTGACCTACGAGCAGTACTTC
CDR3: CASSPRTLTYEQYF

J: TRBJ2-2
D: TRBD2
V: TRBV12-3/TRBV12-4
size: NA
DNA: TGTGCCAGCAGTCCCTCTAGCGGTACCGGGGAGCTGTTTTTT
CDR3: CASSPSSGTGELFF

J: TRBJ2-1
D: NA
V: TRBV18
size: few
DNA: TGTGCCAGCTCACCACCGGGGGCCACCTACAATGAGCAGTTCTTC
CDR3: CASSPPGATYNEQFF

J: TRBJ2-7
D: NA
V: TRBV5-1
size: many
DNA: TGCGCCAGCAGCTCCAGGGGTAGTCCCTACGAGCAGTACTTC
CDR3: CASSSRGSPYEQYF

J: TRBJ1-5
D: NA
V: TRBV7-2
size: NA
DNA: TGTGCCAGCAACCATTACCCTCCAAAGGGTGGTAATCAGCCCCAGCATTTT
CDR3: CASNHYPPKGGNQPQHF

J: TRBJ2-3
D: TRBD1
V: TRBV7-9
size: few
DNA: TGTGCCAGCAGCTTAGTCACAGGGGATCCTACGCAGTATTTT
CDR3: CASSLVTGDPTQYF

J: TRBJ1-3
D: TRBD1
V: TRBV15
size: many
DNA: TGTGCCACCAGCATAGATACAGGGGTCGGAAACACCATATATTTT
CDR3: CATSIDTGVGNTIYF

J: TRBJ2-2
D: TRBD1
V: TRBV5-1
size: few
DNA: TGCGCCAGCAGCGAAAGACAGGGTCGCACCGGGGAGCTGTTTTTT
CDR3: CASSERQGRTGELFF